This T cell receptor (beta chain) was profiled in a study of CD4 T cells in relation to SARS-CoV-2 and coronaviruses. This clone has a handful of counts. Antigen: not known. Clones were read by immunoSEQ multiplex PCR, and TCRdb kept only the in-frame ones, dropping some. Found here are around 32,000 clones, around 80% of them singletons; the top ten hold approximately 14%. CD4+ T cells from unexposed donors were obtained before the COVID-19 pandemic (2011-2018). Isolation of CD4+ T cells took place after approximately 11 days in culture. The V gene's germline CDR1 is ENHRY and CDR2 SYGVKD. CDR3 length: 13 residues. V lost 10 bases and J lost 7; bases outside the gene matches: 13.

The TCR was taken from a human donor in good health. The gene calls are TRBV10-3 and TRBJ2-7; 7 bases line up with TRBD1. The sequencing sample was made of CD4+ T cells from PBMCs, cultured in vitro. CDR3 nucleotides: TGTGCCACCGGGACAGAGAGTACGTGGGAGCAGTACTTC. This codes for CATGTESTWEQYF.